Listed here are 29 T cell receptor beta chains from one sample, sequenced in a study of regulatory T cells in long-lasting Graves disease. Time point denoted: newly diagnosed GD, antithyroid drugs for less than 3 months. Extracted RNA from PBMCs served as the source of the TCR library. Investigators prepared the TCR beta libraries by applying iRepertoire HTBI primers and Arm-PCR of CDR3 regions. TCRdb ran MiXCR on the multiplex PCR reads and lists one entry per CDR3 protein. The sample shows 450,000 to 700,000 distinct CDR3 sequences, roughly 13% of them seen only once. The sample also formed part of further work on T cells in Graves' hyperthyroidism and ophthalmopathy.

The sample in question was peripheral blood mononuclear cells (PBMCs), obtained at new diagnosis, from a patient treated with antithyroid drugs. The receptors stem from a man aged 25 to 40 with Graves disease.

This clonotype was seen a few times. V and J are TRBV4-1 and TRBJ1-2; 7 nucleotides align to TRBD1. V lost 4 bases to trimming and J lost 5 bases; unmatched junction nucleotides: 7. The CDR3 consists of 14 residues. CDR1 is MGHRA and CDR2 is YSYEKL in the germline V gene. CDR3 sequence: CASSRDRELYGYTF. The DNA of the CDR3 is TGCGCCAGCAGCCGAGACAGGGAATTATATGGCTACACCTTC.

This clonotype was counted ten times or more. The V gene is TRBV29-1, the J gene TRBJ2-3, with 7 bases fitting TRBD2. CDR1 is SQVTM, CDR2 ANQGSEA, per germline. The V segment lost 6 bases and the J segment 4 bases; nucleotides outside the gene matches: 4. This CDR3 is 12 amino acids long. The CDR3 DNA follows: TGCAGCGTCCTTCGGGGGGCAGATACGCAGTATTTT. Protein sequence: CSVLRGADTQYF.

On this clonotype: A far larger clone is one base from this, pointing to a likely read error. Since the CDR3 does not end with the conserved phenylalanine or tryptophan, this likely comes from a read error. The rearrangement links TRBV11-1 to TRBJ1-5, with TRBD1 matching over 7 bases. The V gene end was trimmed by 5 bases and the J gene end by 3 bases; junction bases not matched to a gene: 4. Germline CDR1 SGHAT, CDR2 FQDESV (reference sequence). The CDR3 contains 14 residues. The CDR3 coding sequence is TGTGCCAGCAGCCCCGGGACAGCCAATCAGCCCCAGCATCTT. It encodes CASSPGTANQPQHL.

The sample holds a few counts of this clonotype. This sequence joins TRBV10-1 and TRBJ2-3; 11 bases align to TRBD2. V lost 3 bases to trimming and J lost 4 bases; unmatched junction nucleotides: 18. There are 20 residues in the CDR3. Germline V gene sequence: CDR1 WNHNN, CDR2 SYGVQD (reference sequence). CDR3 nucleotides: TGCGCCAGCAGTGAAAGGAAAAATTTGGGGCTAGCGGGAGGTCCAGATACGCAGTATTTT. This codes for CASSERKNLGLAGGPDTQYF.

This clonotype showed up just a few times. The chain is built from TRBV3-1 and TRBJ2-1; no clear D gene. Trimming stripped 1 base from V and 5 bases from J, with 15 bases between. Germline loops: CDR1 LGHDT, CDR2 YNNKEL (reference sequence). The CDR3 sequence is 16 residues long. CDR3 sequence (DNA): TGTGCCAGCAGCCAAGCTCAGTTCTGGGGAAACAATGAGCAGTTCTTC. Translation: CASSQAQFWGNNEQFF.

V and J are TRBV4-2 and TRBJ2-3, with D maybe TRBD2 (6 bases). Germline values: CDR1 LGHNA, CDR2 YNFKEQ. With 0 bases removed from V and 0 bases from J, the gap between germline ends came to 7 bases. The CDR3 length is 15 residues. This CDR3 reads CASSQDGTSTDTQYF. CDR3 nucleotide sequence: TGTGCCAGCAGCCAAGATGGGACTAGCACAGATACGCAGTATTTT.

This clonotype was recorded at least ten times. CDR3 bases: TGTGCCAGCAGCTTAGTGGGCTCATTCTCCTACGAGCAGTACTTC. Translation gives CASSLVGSFSYEQYF. This chain uses TRBV7-6 with TRBJ2-7, with D unresolved. Deletions cut 1 base from V and 0 bases from J, with 10 bases between. The germline CDR1 and CDR2 sequences are SGHVS and FNYEAQ. This CDR3 has 15 amino acids.

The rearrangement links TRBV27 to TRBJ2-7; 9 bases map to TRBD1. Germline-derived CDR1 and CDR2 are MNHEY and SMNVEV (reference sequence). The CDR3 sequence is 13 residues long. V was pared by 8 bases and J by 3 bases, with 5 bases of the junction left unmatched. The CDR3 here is CASAGQGSYEQYF. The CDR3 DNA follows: TGTGCCAGCGCGGGACAGGGAAGCTACGAGCAGTACTTC.

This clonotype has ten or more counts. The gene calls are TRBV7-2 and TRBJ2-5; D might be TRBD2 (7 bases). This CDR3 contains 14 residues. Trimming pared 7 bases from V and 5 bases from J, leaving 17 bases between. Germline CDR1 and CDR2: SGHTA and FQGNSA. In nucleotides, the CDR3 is TGTGCCAGCAACCCGGGGGGCGCGATGGAGACCCAGTACTTC. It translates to CASNPGGAMETQYF.

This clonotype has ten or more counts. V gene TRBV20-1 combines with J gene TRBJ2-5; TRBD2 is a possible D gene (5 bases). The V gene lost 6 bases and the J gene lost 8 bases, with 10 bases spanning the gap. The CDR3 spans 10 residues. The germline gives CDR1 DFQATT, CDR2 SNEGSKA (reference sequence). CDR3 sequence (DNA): TGCAGTGCCTGGGCGGGCACCCAGTACTTC. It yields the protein CSAWAGTQYF.

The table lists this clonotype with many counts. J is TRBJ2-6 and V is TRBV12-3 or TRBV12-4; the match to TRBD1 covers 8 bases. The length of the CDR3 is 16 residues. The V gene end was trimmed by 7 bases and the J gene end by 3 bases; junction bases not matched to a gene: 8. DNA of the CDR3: TGTGCCAGCACAGGACAGGGAAGGTATGGGGCCAACGTCCTGACTTTC. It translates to CASTGQGRYGANVLTF.

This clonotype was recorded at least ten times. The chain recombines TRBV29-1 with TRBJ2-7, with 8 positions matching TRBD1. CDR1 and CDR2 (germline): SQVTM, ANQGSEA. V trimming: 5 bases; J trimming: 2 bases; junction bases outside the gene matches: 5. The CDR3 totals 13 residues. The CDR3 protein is CSVYGQGTYEQYF. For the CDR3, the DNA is TGCAGCGTTTACGGACAGGGTACCTACGAGCAGTACTTC.

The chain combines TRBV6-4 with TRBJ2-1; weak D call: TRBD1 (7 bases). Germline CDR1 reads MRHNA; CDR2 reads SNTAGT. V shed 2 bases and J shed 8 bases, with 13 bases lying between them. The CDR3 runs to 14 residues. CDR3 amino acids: CASSDPQGGDEQFF. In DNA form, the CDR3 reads TGTGCCAGCAGTGACCCCCAGGGGGGCGATGAGCAGTTCTTC.

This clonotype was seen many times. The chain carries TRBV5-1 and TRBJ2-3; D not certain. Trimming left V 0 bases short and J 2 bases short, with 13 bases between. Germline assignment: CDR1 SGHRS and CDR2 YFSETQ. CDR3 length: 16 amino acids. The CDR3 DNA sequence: TGCGCCAGCAGCTTGGTGATAGCCCGAACCACAGATACGCAGTATTTT. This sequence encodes CASSLVIARTTDTQYF.

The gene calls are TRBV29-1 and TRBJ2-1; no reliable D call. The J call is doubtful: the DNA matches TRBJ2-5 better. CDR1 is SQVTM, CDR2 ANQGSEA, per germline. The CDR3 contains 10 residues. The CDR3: CSVEEGTQYF. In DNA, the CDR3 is TGCAGCGTCGAGGAAGGGACCCAGTACTTC.

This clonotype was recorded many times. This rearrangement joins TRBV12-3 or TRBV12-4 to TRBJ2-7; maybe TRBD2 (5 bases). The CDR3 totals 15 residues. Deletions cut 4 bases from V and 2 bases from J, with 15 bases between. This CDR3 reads CASSSWTGTPYEQYF. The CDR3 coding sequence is TGTGCCAGCAGTTCCTGGACTGGAACCCCCTACGAGCAGTACTTC.

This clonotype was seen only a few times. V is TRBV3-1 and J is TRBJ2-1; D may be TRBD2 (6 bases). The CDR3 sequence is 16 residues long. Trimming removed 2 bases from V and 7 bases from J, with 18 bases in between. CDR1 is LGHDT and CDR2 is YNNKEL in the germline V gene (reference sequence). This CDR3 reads CASSQRGAGTVNEQFF. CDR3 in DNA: TGTGCCAGCAGCCAACGAGGGGCGGGGACGGTGAATGAGCAGTTCTTC.

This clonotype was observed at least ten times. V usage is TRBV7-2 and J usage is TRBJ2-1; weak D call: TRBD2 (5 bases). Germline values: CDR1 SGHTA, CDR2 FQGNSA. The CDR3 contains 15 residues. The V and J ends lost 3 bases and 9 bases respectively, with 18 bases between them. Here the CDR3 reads CASSLRSGLPPEQFF. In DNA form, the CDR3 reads TGTGCCAGCAGCTTGCGATCCGGACTCCCTCCTGAGCAGTTCTTC.

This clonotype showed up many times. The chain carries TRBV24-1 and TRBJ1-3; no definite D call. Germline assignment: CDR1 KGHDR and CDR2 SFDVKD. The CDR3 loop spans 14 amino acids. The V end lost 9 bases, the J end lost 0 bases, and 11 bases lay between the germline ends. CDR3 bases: TGTGCCACCCGCGGGAGAAGCTCTGGAAACACCATATATTTT. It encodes CATRGRSSGNTIYF.

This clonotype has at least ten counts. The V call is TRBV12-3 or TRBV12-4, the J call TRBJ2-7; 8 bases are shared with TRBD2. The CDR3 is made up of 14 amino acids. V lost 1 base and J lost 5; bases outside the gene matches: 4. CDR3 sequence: CASSLGSGINEQYF. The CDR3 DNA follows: TGTGCCAGCAGTTTAGGTAGCGGGATCAACGAGCAGTACTTC.

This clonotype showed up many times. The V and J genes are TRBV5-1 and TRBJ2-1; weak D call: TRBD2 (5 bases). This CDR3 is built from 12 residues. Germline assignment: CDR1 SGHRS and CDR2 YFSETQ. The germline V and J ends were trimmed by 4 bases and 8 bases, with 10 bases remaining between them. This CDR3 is CASSIEGHEQFF. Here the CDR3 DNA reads TGCGCCAGCAGCATCGAGGGCCATGAGCAGTTCTTC.

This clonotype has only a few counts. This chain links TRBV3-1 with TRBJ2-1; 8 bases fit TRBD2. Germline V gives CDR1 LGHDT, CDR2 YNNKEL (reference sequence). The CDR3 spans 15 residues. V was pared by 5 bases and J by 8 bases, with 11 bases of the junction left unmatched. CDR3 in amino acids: CASSSSGSNVDEQFF. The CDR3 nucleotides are TGTGCCAGCAGCTCCAGCGGGAGTAACGTCGATGAGCAGTTCTTC.

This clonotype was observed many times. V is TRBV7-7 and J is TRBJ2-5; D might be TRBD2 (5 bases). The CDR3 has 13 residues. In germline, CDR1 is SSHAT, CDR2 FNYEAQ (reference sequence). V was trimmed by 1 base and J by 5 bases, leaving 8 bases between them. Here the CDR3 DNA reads TGTGCCAGCAGCTTAGTAGCGTCGGAGACCCAGTACTTC. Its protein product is CASSLVASETQYF.

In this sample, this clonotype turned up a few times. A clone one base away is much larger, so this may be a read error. CDR3 in amino acids: CAGSLQGGGVNQPQHF. The CDR3 nucleotides read TGTGCCGGCAGCTTACAGGGAGGGGGGGTCAATCAGCCCCAGCATTTT. The rearrangement joins TRBV7-2 to TRBJ1-5; D perhaps matches TRBD1 (6 bases). This CDR3 is 16 amino acids long. Germline V gene lookup returns CDR1 SGHTA and CDR2 FQGNSA.

The CDR3 loop reads CASSATLQETQYF. The CDR3 DNA reads as TGTGCCAGCTCCGCCACCTTACAAGAGACCCAGTACTTC. The rearrangement uses TRBV18 and TRBJ2-5; no firm D call. This CDR3 is 13 amino acids long. V lost 6 bases, J lost 2 bases, and 10 bases lay in between. CDR1 KGHSH and CDR2 LQKENI come from the germline V gene. Drawing the rest from reference TRBV18 and TRBJ2-5, the complete variable domain is NAGVMQNPRHLVRRRGQEARLRCSPMKGHSHVYWYRQLPEEGLKFMVYLQKENIIDESGMPKERFSAEFPKEGPSILRIQQVVRGDSAAYFCASSATLQETQYFGPGTRLLVL.

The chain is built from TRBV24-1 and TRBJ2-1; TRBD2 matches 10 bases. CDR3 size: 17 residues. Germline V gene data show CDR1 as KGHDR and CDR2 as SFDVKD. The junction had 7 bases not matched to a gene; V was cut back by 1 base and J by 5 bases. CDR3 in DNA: TGTGCCACCAGTGATTTAGGTCTAGCGGGGGCGGACAATGAGCAGTTCTTC. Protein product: CATSDLGLAGADNEQFF.

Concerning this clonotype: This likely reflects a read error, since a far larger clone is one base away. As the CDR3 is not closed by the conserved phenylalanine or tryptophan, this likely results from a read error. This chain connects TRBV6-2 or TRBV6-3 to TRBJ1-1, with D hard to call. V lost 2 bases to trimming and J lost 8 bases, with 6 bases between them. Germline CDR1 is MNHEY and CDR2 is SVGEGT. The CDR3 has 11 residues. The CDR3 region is CASSYGEEAFS. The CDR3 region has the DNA TGTGCCAGCAGTTACGGGGAAGAAGCTTTCTCT.

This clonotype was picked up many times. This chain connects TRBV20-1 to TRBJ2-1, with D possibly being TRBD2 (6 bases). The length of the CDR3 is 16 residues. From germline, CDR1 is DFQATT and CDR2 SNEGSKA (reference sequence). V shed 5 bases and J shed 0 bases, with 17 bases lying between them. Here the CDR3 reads CSASSPSGLSYNEQFF. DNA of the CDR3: TGCAGTGCTTCTAGCCCGAGCGGGCTCTCCTACAATGAGCAGTTCTTC.

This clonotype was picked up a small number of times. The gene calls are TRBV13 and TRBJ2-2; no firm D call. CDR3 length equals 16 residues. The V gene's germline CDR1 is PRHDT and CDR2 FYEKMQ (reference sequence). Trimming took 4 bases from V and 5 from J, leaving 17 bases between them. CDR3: CASSSRLLRKTGELFF. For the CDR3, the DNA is TGTGCCAGCAGCTCCCGCTTGCTGCGAAAGACCGGGGAGCTGTTTTTT.